Presented here are 30 T cell receptor beta chains from one specimen sequenced in a study of T cell changes during pregnancy in multiple sclerosis. Repertoires were generated with immunoSEQ multiplex PCR, while TCRdb's copy carries only in-frame clones and drops some. Of tens of thousands of clones listed, 90% to 95% are singletons. The sample was CD8+ T cells from peripheral blood mononuclear cells, taken before pregnancy. The receptors were sampled from a female donor with multiple sclerosis, enrolled in a pregnancy study.

The chain joins TRBV5-1 to TRBJ2-2; D perhaps matches TRBD2 (6 bases). CDR1 is SGHRS and CDR2 is YFSETQ in the germline V gene. Trimming left V 4 bases short and J 6 bases short, with 16 bases between. This CDR3 is built from 15 residues. This CDR3 is CASSPRDSGSGELFF. CDR3 bases: TGCGCCAGCAGCCCCCGGGACTCCGGCTCCGGGGAGCTGTTTTTT.

J is TRBJ2-7 and V is TRBV2; D perhaps matches TRBD1 (5 bases). Trimming shortened V by 6 bases and J by 6 bases, and 18 bases separated the two germline ends. CDR1 is SNHLY and CDR2 is FYNNEI in the germline V gene. The CDR3 totals 14 residues. CDR3 in amino acids: CASRAGQGSGEQYF. The CDR3 bases are TGTGCCAGCAGAGCCGGGCAGGGCTCGGGCGAGCAGTACTTC.

The V gene is TRBV11-1, the J gene TRBJ2-5; 7 nucleotides agree with TRBD1. Unmatched junction bases numbered 3, after V lost 5 bases and J lost 0 bases. The germline gives CDR1 SGHAT, CDR2 FQDESV (reference sequence). The CDR3 has 14 residues. The CDR3: CASSKGQYQETQYF. The CDR3 DNA follows: TGTGCCAGCAGCAAGGGACAGTACCAAGAGACCCAGTACTTC.

The chain has TRBV6-4 and TRBJ2-1, with D perhaps TRBD1 (6 bases). The CDR3 contains 15 residues. Trimming left V 6 bases short and J 0 bases short, with 12 bases between. The V gene's germline CDR1 is MRHNA and CDR2 SNTAGT. The CDR3, as DNA: TGTGCCAGCAGCCCCAGAGGGGGCTCCTACAATGAGCAGTTCTTC. The encoded protein is CASSPRGGSYNEQFF.

The chain combines TRBV28 with TRBJ1-1; D not resolved. Germline V lookup: CDR1 MDHEN, CDR2 SYDVKM. Trimming shortened V by 8 bases and J by 0 bases, and 13 bases separated the two germline ends. The CDR3 consists of 14 residues. CDR3 nucleotide sequence: TGTGCCAGCGCCACGGAGGGTTTGAACACTGAAGCTTTCTTT. It translates to CASATEGLNTEAFF. Full variable domain (remainder filled in from reference TRBV28 and TRBJ1-1): DVKVTQSSRYLVKRTGEKVFLECVQDMDHENMFWYRQDPGLGLRLIYFSYDVKMKEKGDIPEGYSVSREKKERFSLILESASTNQTSMYLCASATEGLNTEAFFGQGTRLTVV.

The chain is built from TRBV11-2 and TRBJ2-7; D is uncertain. This CDR3 has 13 residues. Germline values: CDR1 SGHAT, CDR2 FQNNGV. Trimming shortened V by 4 bases and J by 5 bases, and 12 bases separated the two germline ends. The CDR3 region has the DNA TGTGCCAGCAGCTCCATATACCCGGACGAGCAGTACTTC. Translated, it gives CASSSIYPDEQYF.

This clone appeared once. The chain carries TRBV12-5 and TRBJ2-7; maybe TRBD1 (6 bases). The CDR3 is 13 amino acids. Germline V CDR1 and CDR2: LGHNT, FRNRAP. V lost 7 bases and J lost 2, with 12 bases in between. CDR3 DNA sequence: TGTGCTAGTGACACGACAGGAACCTACGAGCAGTACTTC. Residues: CASDTTGTYEQYF.

V and J are TRBV2 and TRBJ1-1; unclear D gene. The CDR3 runs 10 residues. Germline V CDR1 and CDR2: SNHLY, FYNNEI. Trimming cost V 8 bases and J 1 base, with 2 bases left between them. CDR3 amino acids: CASRNTEAFF. CDR3 nucleotides: TGTGCCAGCCGGAACACTGAAGCTTTCTTT.

The chain employs TRBV30 and TRBJ1-5, with 7 bases lining up with TRBD1. The CDR3 spans 13 residues. The junction had 4 bases not matched to a gene; V was cut back by 5 bases and J by 3 bases. Per the germline V gene, CDR1 is GTSNPN and CDR2 is SVGIG (reference sequence). The CDR3 loop is CAWAGTANQPQHF. The CDR3 DNA reads TGTGCCTGGGCGGGGACAGCCAATCAGCCCCAGCATTTT. Full variable domain (missing parts from reference TRBV30 and TRBJ1-5): SQTIHQWPATLVQPVGSPLSLECTVEGTSNPNLYWYRQAAGRGLQLLFYSVGIGQISSEVPQNLSASRPQDRQFILSSKKLLLSDSGFYLCAWAGTANQPQHFGDGTRLSIL.

J is TRBJ1-2 and V is TRBV7-8; D gene ambiguous. The CDR3 sequence is 17 residues long. CDR1 SGHVS and CDR2 FQNEAQ come from the germline V gene. The V gene lost 0 bases and the J gene lost 4 bases, with 18 bases spanning the gap. The CDR3 sequence: CASSLAHVYGRVYGYTF. DNA for the CDR3: TGTGCCAGCAGCTTAGCGCATGTTTACGGGAGAGTCTATGGCTACACCTTC.

This clone was observed once. The chain carries TRBV7-9 and TRBJ2-5; 10 bases line up with TRBD1. Germline V gives CDR1 SEHNR, CDR2 FQNEAQ (reference sequence). The V gene end was trimmed by 5 bases and the J gene end by 1 base; junction bases not matched to a gene: 4. The CDR3 has 15 residues. The CDR3, as DNA: TGTGCCAGCAGCGGTCGGGACAGGGGCCAAGAGACCCAGTACTTC. Its translation is CASSGRDRGQETQYF.

This clone was observed a handful of times. The V call is TRBV5-1, the J call TRBJ1-5; possibly TRBD1 for D (6 bases). Trimming left V 5 bases short and J 7 bases short, with 13 bases between. There are 13 residues in the CDR3. The V gene's germline CDR1 is SGHRS and CDR2 YFSETQ. CDR3 region: CASRPTTGQPQHF. In DNA, the CDR3 is TGCGCCAGCAGACCTACAACAGGGCAGCCCCAGCATTTT.

This chain connects TRBV9 to TRBJ1-2, with 10 nucleotides matching TRBD1. In germline, CDR1 is SGDLS, CDR2 YYNGEE. Trimming cost V 4 bases and J 7 bases; bases outside gene matches: 4. This CDR3 has 13 residues. CDR3 sequence: CASSSGTGVGYTF. The CDR3 DNA sequence: TGTGCCAGCAGCTCCGGGACAGGGGTTGGCTACACCTTC.

The V gene is TRBV27, the J gene TRBJ1-1, with 9 nucleotides matching TRBD1. Germline loops: CDR1 MNHEY, CDR2 SMNVEV (reference sequence). J was trimmed by 0 bases and V by 4 bases; bases with no gene match: 6. The CDR3 loop spans 16 amino acids. Here the CDR3 DNA reads TGTGCCAGCAGTTCGAGACAGGGGGGGATGAACACTGAAGCTTTCTTT. Translating it yields CASSSRQGGMNTEAFF.

This chain links TRBV15 with TRBJ1-1; TRBD1 agrees at 8 bases. The V gene's germline CDR1 is LNHNV and CDR2 YYDKDF (reference sequence). V trimming: 5 bases; J trimming: 5 bases; junction bases outside the gene matches: 7. The CDR3 has 14 residues. The CDR3 loop is CATSARTGLTEAFF. The DNA of the CDR3 is TGTGCCACCAGCGCCCGGACAGGGTTGACTGAAGCTTTCTTT.

This sequence joins TRBV15 and TRBJ1-2; TRBD1 is a possible D gene (5 bases). Germline V gene sequence: CDR1 LNHNV, CDR2 YYDKDF (reference sequence). V shed 0 bases and J shed 8 bases, with 16 bases lying between them. CDR3 length: 15 residues. The CDR3 DNA reads TGTGCCACCAGCAGAGATAGGGGAGCGGGGATAGGCTACACCTTC. Protein product: CATSRDRGAGIGYTF.

CDR3 sequence reads: CASKEKGQEYTEAFF. The CDR3 nucleotides read TGTGCCAGTAAGGAAAAGGGGCAGGAGTACACTGAAGCTTTCTTT. This chain connects TRBV6-5 to TRBJ1-1; weak D call: TRBD1 (5 bases). CDR3 length: 15 residues. Trimming took 9 bases from V and 3 from J, leaving 20 bases between them. Germline V gene data show CDR1 as MNHEY and CDR2 as SVGAGI.

This clone was observed once. The chain couples TRBV5-4 to TRBJ2-7, with 10 positions matching TRBD1. CDR1 SGHNT and CDR2 YYREEE come from the germline V gene (reference sequence). V lost 4 bases and J lost 0; bases outside the gene matches: 4. The CDR3 covers 15 residues. CDR3: CASSHGTGVSYEQYF. The CDR3, as DNA: TGTGCCAGCAGCCACGGGACAGGGGTCTCCTACGAGCAGTACTTC.

The genes are TRBV13 and TRBJ1-1, with D hard to call. The ends were cut back, 3 bases at V and 5 bases at J, with 7 bases in the middle. The CDR3 has 12 residues. Germline loops: CDR1 PRHDT, CDR2 FYEKMQ (reference sequence). This CDR3 is CASSFHETEAFF. The CDR3 DNA reads TGTGCCAGCAGCTTCCATGAGACTGAAGCTTTCTTT. Variable domain in full (rest from reference TRBV13 and TRBJ1-1): AAGVIQSPRHLIKEKRETATLKCYPIPRHDTVYWYQQGPGQDPQFLISFYEKMQSDKGSIPDRFSAQQFSDYHSELNMSSLELGDSALYFCASSFHETEAFFGQGTRLTVV.

The V call is TRBV9, the J call TRBJ1-1, with TRBD1 matching over 7 bases. Trimming cost V 0 bases and J 2 bases; bases outside gene matches: 1. Germline V gene data show CDR1 as SGDLS and CDR2 as YYNGEE. The CDR3 runs to 14 residues. The chain's CDR3 is CASSVGQGNTEAFF. CDR3 bases: TGTGCCAGCAGCGTAGGACAGGGAAACACTGAAGCTTTCTTT.

The chain has TRBV4-1 and TRBJ2-1; D uncertain. The V gene's germline CDR1 is MGHRA and CDR2 YSYEKL. The CDR3 has 13 residues. Trimming removed 1 base from V and 6 bases from J, with 7 bases in between. The CDR3 nucleotides read TGCGCCAGCAGCCAAGGTTTTCTCAATGAGCAGTTCTTC. This sequence encodes CASSQGFLNEQFF.

The sample holds one count of this clone. The chain carries TRBV2 and TRBJ2-1; 11 nucleotides line up with TRBD2. Germline values: CDR1 SNHLY, CDR2 FYNNEI. V lost 8 bases to trimming and J lost 0 bases; unmatched junction nucleotides: 12. The CDR3 loop spans 18 amino acids. CDR3 DNA: TGTGCCAGCGGAGGGCGGCTAGCGGGAGGTCTCTCCTACAATGAGCAGTTCTTC. It specifies CASGGRLAGGLSYNEQFF.

V and J are TRBV6-5 and TRBJ2-1; 7 bases line up with TRBD2. This CDR3 is 13 amino acids long. V gave up 6 bases and J gave up 3 bases; unmatched junction bases: 2. Looked up from germline, CDR1 is MNHEY and CDR2 is SVGAGI. As DNA, the CDR3 is TGTGCCAGCAGGAGCGGGAACTACAATGAGCAGTTCTTC. This codes for CASRSGNYNEQFF.

The J gene is TRBJ2-7, the V gene TRBV6-1, with D possibly being TRBD2 (5 bases). Germline assignment: CDR1 MNHNS and CDR2 SASEGT. The CDR3 totals 14 residues. Trimming left V 3 bases short and J 2 bases short, with 11 bases between. In DNA, the CDR3 is TGTGCCAGCAGTGAGGACCGGGAACCCTACGAGCAGTACTTC. This codes for CASSEDREPYEQYF.

The chain recombines TRBV6-5 with TRBJ2-7; unclear D gene. Trimming pared 5 bases from V and 4 bases from J, leaving 12 bases between. Per germline, CDR1 MNHEY and CDR2 SVGAGI. This CDR3 is 13 amino acids long. The CDR3 spells CASSVAPSYEQYF. CDR3 nucleotide sequence: TGTGCCAGCAGTGTGGCCCCCTCGTACGAGCAGTACTTC.

The rearrangement links TRBV4-1 to TRBJ2-7; 9 nucleotides line up with TRBD1. CDR1 is MGHRA, CDR2 YSYEKL, per germline. Germline trimming cut 0 bases from V and 3 bases from J; bases unmatched to any gene: 6. The CDR3 has 16 amino acids. Written as DNA, the CDR3 is TGCGCCAGCAGCCAAGATGAGGGGACAGGGCTCTACGAGCAGTACTTC. Translation gives CASSQDEGTGLYEQYF.

V is TRBV5-4 and J is TRBJ2-7; a possible D gene is TRBD2 (6 bases). The V end was cut by 0 bases, the J end by 0 bases, with 7 bases between. Germline loops: CDR1 SGHNT, CDR2 YYREEE (reference sequence). This CDR3 comprises 14 residues. The CDR3 sequence: CASSLERASYEQYF. The CDR3 region has the DNA TGTGCCAGCAGCTTGGAGCGGGCCTCCTACGAGCAGTACTTC.

This chain joins TRBV27 and TRBJ2-3; the match to TRBD2 covers 7 bases. In germline, CDR1 is MNHEY, CDR2 SMNVEV (reference sequence). V lost 2 bases and J lost 4; bases outside the gene matches: 6. The length of the CDR3 is 15 residues. The CDR3 DNA reads TGTGCCAGCAGTTTAGGCGGGAGAAGGTCAGATACGCAGTATTTT. Translated, it gives CASSLGGRRSDTQYF.

V and J are TRBV27 and TRBJ2-1; 11 nucleotides line up with TRBD2. CDR3 size: 17 residues. CDR1 is MNHEY and CDR2 is SMNVEV in the germline V gene (reference sequence). V shed 6 bases and J 6 bases; nucleotides not matched to a gene: 13. The CDR3 here is CASSHSTSGSLVNEQFF. In nucleotides, the CDR3 is TGTGCCAGCAGCCACTCAACTAGCGGGAGTCTGGTCAATGAGCAGTTCTTC.

The chain couples TRBV7-9 to TRBJ2-7; D is perhaps TRBD2 (6 bases). This CDR3 is 18 amino acids long. CDR1 and CDR2 from the germline V gene are SEHNR and FQNEAQ (reference sequence). V shed 1 base and J shed 4 bases, with 23 bases lying between them. The CDR3 DNA reads TGTGCCAGCAGCTTAGGGGCCTCTCTACCGGGTAGCGGTTACGAGCAGTACTTC. Amino acids: CASSLGASLPGSGYEQYF.